This T cell receptor (beta chain) originates from a study of untreated major depressive disorder. Clones were read by immunoSEQ multiplex PCR, and TCRdb kept only the in-frame ones, dropping some. The data contain some 21,000 clones, approximately 87% of them singletons. The CDR3 spans 16 residues. The germline gives CDR1 KGHSH, CDR2 LQKENI. V was shortened by 2 bases and J by 3 bases, with 13 bases between the two germline ends. Input material: CD4+ T cells from PBMCs. The TCR sequence derives from a woman in her 30s in good health. The gene calls are TRBV18 and TRBJ2-2, with unresolved D. CDR3: CASSPSTGGYTGELFF. The DNA for the CDR3 is TGTGCCAGCTCACCATCCACCGGCGGTTACACCGGGGAGCTGTTTTTT.